What follows describes a single T cell receptor (beta chain). Antigen specificity is unknown. At one end the junction does not follow the germline gene, possibly because of a read error. The data derive from a study of T cells in Graves' hyperthyroidism and ophthalmopathy. Study results and caveats: Most clonotypes that expanded in the thyroid above 0.001 also showed up in blood.

Amplification of TCR beta CDR3 regions was performed using RNA transcripts as template. With the HTBI primer set, the TCR CDR3 went through a first round of RT-PCR. TCRdb processed the multiplex PCR reads anew with MiXCR; each CDR3 protein has one entry. The table has about 560,000 distinct CDR3 sequences, 16% seen once. This CDR3 is 14 amino acids long. The germline gives CDR1 LGHNA, CDR2 YNFKEQ. Input material: blood. The J gene is TRBJ1-2, the V gene TRBV4-2, with 7 bases fitting TRBD1. The clonotype was recovered from a woman between 18 and 30 years old with Graves' hyperthyroidism. In nucleotides, the CDR3 is TGTACCAGCAGCCCAGGGACAGCTAACTATGGCTACACCTTC. Protein product: CTSSPGTANYGYTF.